This TCR beta chain was documented in a study of blood T cell repertoires in COVID-19. Study overall: Sources were T cells, B-cell-depleted T cells, or PBMCs; the material itself was cDNA or gDNA.

This clone was observed a handful of times. The CDR3 contains 14 residues. The J segment lost 5 bases and the V segment lost 7 bases, leaving 10 bases of the junction unmatched. Germline assignment: CDR1 MNHEY and CDR2 SVGAGI. Measured with immunoSEQ multiplex PCR; TCRdb has only the in-frame clones, and not every one. The sample lists 110,000 to 150,000 clones; around nine tenths were seen once. The source of this sequence is a man aged 55 to 70 with active or convalescent COVID-19. This chain uses TRBV6-5 with TRBJ1-2, with 7 bases aligning to TRBD1. Sequencing was performed on peripheral blood. DNA of the CDR3: TGTGCCAGCACCCTACAGGGGACAGTATATGGCTACACCTTC. Translation gives CASTLQGTVYGYTF.